This T cell receptor (beta chain) appears in the sequencing data of a study of shared clonotypes between healthy human individuals. Notes on this clone: What it recognizes is unknown.

The germline gives CDR1 SGHVS, CDR2 FQNEAQ. This CDR3 spans 11 amino acids. The V gene lost 5 bases and the J gene lost 8 bases, with 10 bases spanning the gap. Study findings and constraints: The generation probabilities recorded for non-shared clonotypes fell below those of clonotypes shared by all four donors.

Per sorted-subset replicate PCR, input was 150 to 250 ng DNA, representing roughly 29,000 T cell genomes. Sequencing used immunoSEQ multiplex PCR; TCRdb keeps in-frame clones, though not all of them. This table holds some 2.3 million clones, approximately 93% found once. Sequences were obtained from naive CD4+ T cells from PBMCs. Subset specified: CD45RA+ positively selected. The TCR comes from a young man in good health. Some clones in this sample may be carry-over from other donors' samples. V gene TRBV7-8 combines with J gene TRBJ2-7; no reliable D call. The CDR3 DNA reads as TGTGCCAGCAGCCGGGCCACCCAGCAGTACTTC. Translation: CASSRATQQYF.